This T cell receptor beta chain was recorded in a study of blood T cell repertoires in COVID-19. Looking at the study overall: The origin of the acute and convalescent COVID-19 samples was the United States, Italy and Spain.

CDR1 MDHEN and CDR2 SYDVKM come from the germline V gene. The ends were cut back, 6 bases at V and 5 bases at J, with 13 bases in the middle. The CDR3 runs to 13 residues. Per the study methods: Estimates of nucleated cell counts were drawn from the amplification of reference gene primers. The repertoire was sequenced with immunoSEQ multiplex PCR; TCRdb's copy has only in-frame clones and lacks some. D and trimming come from the DNA, and the V and J calls and clone size come from that table. The sample shows approximately 16,000 clones, about 85% of them seen only once. The chain links TRBV28 to TRBJ1-2, with D tentatively TRBD1 (5 bases). This TCR was recovered from a man in his sixties with acute or convalescent COVID-19. Material for sequencing was peripheral blood. The DNA of the CDR3 is TGTGCCAGCAGGCAGGGCCAGGAATATGGCTACACCTTC. This codes for CASRQGQEYGYTF.